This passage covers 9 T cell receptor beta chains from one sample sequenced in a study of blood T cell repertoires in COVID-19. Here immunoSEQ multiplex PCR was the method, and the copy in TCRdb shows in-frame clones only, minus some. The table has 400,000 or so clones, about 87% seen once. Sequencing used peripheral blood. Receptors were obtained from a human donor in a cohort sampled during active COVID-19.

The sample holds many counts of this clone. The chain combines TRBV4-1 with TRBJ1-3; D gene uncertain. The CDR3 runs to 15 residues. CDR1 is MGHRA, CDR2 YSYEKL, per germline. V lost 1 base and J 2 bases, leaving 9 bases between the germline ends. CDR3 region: CASSQGHGPGNTIYF. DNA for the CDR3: TGCGCCAGCAGCCAAGGGCATGGGCCTGGAAACACCATATATTTT.

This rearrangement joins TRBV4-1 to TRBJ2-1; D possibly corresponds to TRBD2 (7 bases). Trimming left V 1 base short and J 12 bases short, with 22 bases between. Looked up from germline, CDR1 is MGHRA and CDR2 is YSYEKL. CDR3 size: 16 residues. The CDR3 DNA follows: TGCGCCAGCAGCCAAGTGGGGGGGCCACGGACCCTGAGGCAGTTCTTC. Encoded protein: CASSQVGGPRTLRQFF.

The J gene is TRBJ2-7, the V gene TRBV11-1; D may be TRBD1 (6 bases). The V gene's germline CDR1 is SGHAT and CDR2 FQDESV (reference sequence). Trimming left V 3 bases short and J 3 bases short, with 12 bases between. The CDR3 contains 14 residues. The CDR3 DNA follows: TGTGCCAGCAGCTTGGGCAGGGGCCTCTACGAGCAGTACTTC. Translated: CASSLGRGLYEQYF.

The CDR3 coding sequence is TGTGCCAGTAGTAGAACGACAGTGAACACCGGGGAGCTGTTTTTT. As protein: CASSRTTVNTGELFF. J is TRBJ2-2 and V is TRBV19; TRBD1 is a possible D gene (5 bases). V lost 4 bases and J lost 1, with 10 bases in between. The V gene's germline CDR1 is LNHDA and CDR2 SQIVND (reference sequence). This CDR3 is built from 15 residues.

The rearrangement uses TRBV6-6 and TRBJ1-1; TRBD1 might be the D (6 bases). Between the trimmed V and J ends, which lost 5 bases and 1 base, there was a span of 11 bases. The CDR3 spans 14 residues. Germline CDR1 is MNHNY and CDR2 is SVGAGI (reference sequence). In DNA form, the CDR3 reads TGTGCCAGCAGTCCTGACAGGTCGAACACTGAAGCTTTCTTT. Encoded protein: CASSPDRSNTEAFF.

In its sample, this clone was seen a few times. In DNA form, the CDR3 reads TGTGCCAGCAGCTTAGGCAGGGGCAACAATGAGCAGTTCTTC. The encoded protein is CASSLGRGNNEQFF. The chain has TRBV7-9 and TRBJ2-1; D might be TRBD1 (6 bases). CDR1 and CDR2 from the germline V gene are SEHNR and FQNEAQ (reference sequence). The CDR3 has 14 residues. Trimming took off 1 base at V and 5 bases at J, with 9 bases between the two ends.

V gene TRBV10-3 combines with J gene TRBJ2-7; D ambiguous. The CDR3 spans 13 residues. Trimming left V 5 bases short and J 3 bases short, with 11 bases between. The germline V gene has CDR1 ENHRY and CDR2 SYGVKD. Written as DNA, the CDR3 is TGTGCCATCAGTAACACTGGCGGCTACGAGCAGTACTTC. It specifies CAISNTGGYEQYF.

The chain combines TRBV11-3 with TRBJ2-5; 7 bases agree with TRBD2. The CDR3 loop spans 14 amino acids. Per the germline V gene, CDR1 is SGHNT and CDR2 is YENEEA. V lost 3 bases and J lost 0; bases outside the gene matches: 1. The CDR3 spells CASSFGGNQETQYF. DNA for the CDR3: TGTGCCAGCAGCTTCGGGGGGAACCAAGAGACCCAGTACTTC.

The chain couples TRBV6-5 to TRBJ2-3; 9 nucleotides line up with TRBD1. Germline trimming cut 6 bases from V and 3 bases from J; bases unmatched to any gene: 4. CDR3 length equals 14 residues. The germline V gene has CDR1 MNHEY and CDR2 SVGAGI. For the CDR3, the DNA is TGTGCCAGCAGCTACGGACAGGGGACAGATACGCAGTATTTT. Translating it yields CASSYGQGTDTQYF.